These 14 T cell receptor beta chains share one sample of origin, sequenced in a study of blood T cell repertoires in COVID-19. Sequencing used immunoSEQ multiplex PCR; TCRdb keeps in-frame clones, though not all of them. The data hold roughly 250,000 clones, with 75% to 90% observed a single time. The sequencing input was PBMCs or T cells enriched from blood (not recorded which). The receptors come from a woman aged 40 to 50 who had been exposed to COVID-19.

This clone was detected only a few times. The chain couples TRBV20-1 to TRBJ1-2; unclear D gene. The germline V gene has CDR1 DFQATT and CDR2 SNEGSKA (reference sequence). Trimming removed 3 bases from V and 2 bases from J, with 10 bases in between. CDR3 size: 13 residues. CDR3: CSASLAANYGYTF. The CDR3 coding sequence is TGCAGTGCTAGTCTGGCCGCAAACTATGGCTACACCTTC.

J is TRBJ1-1 and V is TRBV6-5, with 7 bases identical to TRBD1. The CDR3 is 14 amino acids. CDR1 and CDR2 from the germline V gene are MNHEY and SVGAGI. The V segment lost 6 bases and the J segment 4 bases; nucleotides outside the gene matches: 8. The DNA for the CDR3 is TGTGCCAGCAGGCGGGACAGTGAGAGCACTGAAGCTTTCTTT. It is translated as CASRRDSESTEAFF.

This chain connects TRBV3-1 (or the pseudogene TRBV3-2) to TRBJ2-5; 9 nucleotides align to TRBD2. The CDR3 covers 16 residues. V was clipped by 0 bases and J by 0 bases; unmatched bases: 2. Germline loops: CDR1 LGHDT, CDR2 YNNKEL (reference sequence). CDR3 in DNA: TGTGCCAGCAGCCAAGATAGACTAGCGGACCAAGAGACCCAGTACTTC. Translated: CASSQDRLADQETQYF.

The CDR3 nucleotides read TGCGCCAGCAGCGTAGGAGTAGGGGGCCCAGATACGCAGTATTTT. This codes for CASSVGVGGPDTQYF. The chain links TRBV5-1 to TRBJ2-3; 7 positions match TRBD1. CDR1 and CDR2 from the germline V gene are SGHRS and YFSETQ. Germline trimming cut 4 bases from V and 4 bases from J; bases unmatched to any gene: 9. The CDR3 length is 15 residues.

Written as DNA, the CDR3 is TGTGCCAGCAGCCAAAGGCAGGGGGCTTGGGAGACCCAGTACTTC. Translated: CASSQRQGAWETQYF. This rearrangement joins TRBV14 to TRBJ2-5, with 8 bases lining up with TRBD1. CDR1 and CDR2 (germline): SGHDN, FVKESK. The CDR3 length is 15 residues. J was trimmed by 5 bases and V by 2 bases; bases with no gene match: 7. The complete variable domain, with remaining parts taken from reference TRBV14 and TRBJ2-5, reads EAGVTQFPSHSVIEKGQTVTLRCDPISGHDNLYWYRRVMGKEIKFLLHFVKESKQDESGMPNNRFLAERTGGTYSTLKVQPAELEDSGVYFCASSQRQGAWETQYFGPGTRLLVL.

This clone has just a few counts. The chain combines TRBV19 with TRBJ1-4; the D is unclear. Germline lookup yields CDR1 LNHDA and CDR2 SQIVND (reference sequence). Trimming took 10 bases from V and 2 from J, leaving 8 bases between them. This CDR3 spans 12 amino acids. This CDR3 reads CATSETNEKLFF. The CDR3 nucleotides are TGTGCCACAAGTGAGACTAATGAAAAACTGTTTTTT.

This clone was observed a handful of times. CDR3 loop: CASRRLDTGELFF. In DNA form, the CDR3 reads TGTGCCAGCAGACGACTAGACACCGGGGAGCTGTTTTTT. The chain combines TRBV6-5 with TRBJ2-2; D perhaps matches TRBD2 (6 bases). V shed 6 bases and J shed 3 bases, with 8 bases lying between them. This CDR3 region has 13 residues. From germline, CDR1 is MNHEY and CDR2 SVGAGI.

The chain uses TRBV3-1 (or the pseudogene TRBV3-2) and TRBJ1-5, with TRBD1 matching 7 bases. The germline CDR1 and CDR2 sequences are LGHDT and YNNKEL (reference sequence). This CDR3 comprises 14 residues. J was trimmed by 5 bases and V by 8 bases; bases with no gene match: 9. CDR3 loop: CASPTGKFDQPQHF. The CDR3 nucleotides are TGTGCCAGCCCGACAGGGAAGTTCGATCAGCCCCAGCATTTT.

V gene TRBV7-2 combines with J gene TRBJ2-1; 11 nucleotides line up with TRBD2. The ends lost 5 bases at V and 3 bases at J; junction bases unmatched: 3. Germline CDR1 reads SGHTA; CDR2 reads FQGNSA. The CDR3 length is 15 residues. CDR3 DNA sequence: TGTGCCAGCAGCCTACTAGCGGGAGTCTACAATGAGCAGTTCTTC. Its translation: CASSLLAGVYNEQFF.

The gene calls are TRBV7-2 and TRBJ1-3, with TRBD1 identical over 8 bases. The CDR3 runs to 16 residues. V lost 4 bases and J lost 2; bases outside the gene matches: 7. Germline CDR1 reads SGHTA; CDR2 reads FQGNSA. CDR3 sequence: CASSYSPGQAGNTIYF. CDR3 in DNA: TGTGCCAGCAGCTACTCGCCGGGACAGGCTGGAAACACCATATATTTT.

The rearrangement uses TRBV7-3 and TRBJ2-5; 8 nucleotides line up with TRBD2. Trimming at V came to 1 base and at J to 5 bases, leaving 9 bases not matched to a gene. CDR3 size: 16 residues. The germline V gene has CDR1 SGHTA and CDR2 FQGTGA. CDR3 sequence reads: CASSLNLAGGSETQYF. CDR3 DNA sequence: TGTGCCAGCAGCTTAAACTTGGCGGGAGGATCCGAGACCCAGTACTTC.

This clone was detected only a few times. This chain joins TRBV2 and TRBJ1-4, with a tentative D call TRBD1 (5 bases). Germline lookup yields CDR1 SNHLY and CDR2 FYNNEI. The V gene lost 9 bases and the J gene lost 1 base, with 9 bases spanning the gap. The CDR3 is made up of 13 amino acids. In nucleotides, the CDR3 is TGTGCCAGTAGGAGGGGAACTAATGAAAAACTGTTTTTT. Translating gives CASRRGTNEKLFF.

This chain links TRBV28 with TRBJ2-7; D ambiguous. V was cut by 7 bases and J by 1 base, with 17 bases left in between. The CDR3 length is 15 residues. Germline loops: CDR1 MDHEN, CDR2 SYDVKM. CDR3 in amino acids: CASTPSTLASYEQYF. The CDR3 region has the DNA TGTGCCAGCACCCCATCGACACTCGCATCCTACGAGCAGTACTTC.

The chain recombines TRBV14 with TRBJ2-3; tentative D call: TRBD2 (5 bases). Per germline, CDR1 SGHDN and CDR2 FVKESK. Between the trimmed V and J ends, which lost 1 base and 4 bases, there was a span of 12 bases. CDR3 length equals 15 residues. The CDR3 region has the DNA TGTGCCAGCAGCCAAGGAGCGGTAAGCGCAGATACGCAGTATTTT. Translating it yields CASSQGAVSADTQYF.